The entry below gives a single T cell receptor (beta chain) sequence along with its context. The CDR3 totals 15 residues. The V gene end was trimmed by 6 bases and the J gene end by 2 bases; junction bases not matched to a gene: 6. CDR1 and CDR2 (germline): MNHNS, SASEGT. The data were obtained in a study of somatic mutations in cytotoxic T cells in rheumatoid arthritis. Clones were sequenced by immunoSEQ multiplex PCR, and TCRdb holds only the in-frame ones, with some missing. The table has some 3,500 clones, over 80% seen once; the top ten hold about 30%. What was sequenced was CD8+ T cells sorted from blood. The chain links TRBV6-1 to TRBJ2-3; 9 bases line up with TRBD1. The clonotype comes from a man aged 45-60 years with rheumatoid arthritis. The CDR3 protein is CASRDGQGHTDTQYF. The CDR3 coding sequence is TGTGCCAGCAGAGACGGACAGGGGCACACAGATACGCAGTATTTT.